This TCR beta chain was recovered during a study of blood T cell repertoires in COVID-19. This table comes from immunoSEQ multiplex PCR, and its TCRdb copy is limited to in-frame clones, with some not included. The repertoire holds about 60,000 clones, with approximately 84% as singletons. Germline lookup yields CDR1 MDHEN and CDR2 SYDVKM. This CDR3 is built from 13 residues. V was clipped by 6 bases and J by 7 bases, with 13 bases between them. This chain uses TRBV28 with TRBJ1-5; D is perhaps TRBD1 (6 bases). The specimen was peripheral blood. The TCR was taken from a man between 60 and 75 years old with acute or convalescent COVID-19. Here the CDR3 reads CASRLQGRQPQHF. The CDR3 DNA follows: TGTGCCAGCAGGCTACAGGGAAGGCAGCCCCAGCATTTT.